This TCR beta chain stems from a study of T-cell reconstitution after alpha-beta-depleted transplantation in children. Study observations and caveats: Most T-cell counts and diversity one year after the transplant came from T cells that were newly produced.

Preparing the TCRbeta library involved the use of unique molecular identifiers. TCRdb recomputed calls from the PCR reads with MiXCR, one row per CDR3 protein. The sample yields tens of thousands of distinct CDR3 sequences, roughly 4.4% seen once. This clonotype has at least ten counts. Its antigen remains unidentified. The CDR3 consists of 13 residues. Trimming shortened V by 0 bases and J by 10 bases, and 7 bases separated the two germline ends. Germline V gene data show CDR1 as LGHNA and CDR2 as YSLEER. The V and J genes are TRBV4-3 and TRBJ1-6; D remains ambiguous. The source is a boy younger than two who had a stem cell transplant for acute myeloid leukemia, so the T cells may come from the graft donor. The sequencing here drew on PBMCs, mostly from graft donor cells, taken 180 days after TCRalphabeta/CD19-depleted stem cell transplant. CDR3 nucleotide sequence: TGCGCCAGCAGCCAAGAGAGGTGGTCACCCCTCCACTTT. Its translation: CASSQERWSPLHF.